The T cell receptor (beta chain) described here comes from a study of shared T cell receptors in the human thymus. A few counts support this clone. The protocol was immunoSEQ multiplex PCR, while the TCRdb copy is restricted to in-frame clones and leaves out a portion. The table shows some 700,000 clones, with 80% to 90% occurring only once. A further study also used this sample, focusing on human thymus T cells. From that second work: Corrective cardiac surgery supplied the resected thymus tissue. Repertoires sampled from thymus and blood appeared biased in V and J gene usage. Highly overlapping thymic repertoires among unrelated individuals were reported in related research.

Sequences were obtained from thymocytes. This sequence was found in a girl in the first two years of life with a congenital heart defect.

CDR3 protein: CASSLGRKNTEAFF. In nucleotides, the CDR3 is TGCGCCAGCAGCTTAGGCAGGAAGAACACTGAAGCTTTCTTT. The chain recombines TRBV5-1 with TRBJ1-1, with D unclear. V shed 2 bases and J shed 1 base, with 9 bases lying between them. The CDR3 spans 14 residues. Germline V lookup: CDR1 SGHRS, CDR2 YFSETQ.